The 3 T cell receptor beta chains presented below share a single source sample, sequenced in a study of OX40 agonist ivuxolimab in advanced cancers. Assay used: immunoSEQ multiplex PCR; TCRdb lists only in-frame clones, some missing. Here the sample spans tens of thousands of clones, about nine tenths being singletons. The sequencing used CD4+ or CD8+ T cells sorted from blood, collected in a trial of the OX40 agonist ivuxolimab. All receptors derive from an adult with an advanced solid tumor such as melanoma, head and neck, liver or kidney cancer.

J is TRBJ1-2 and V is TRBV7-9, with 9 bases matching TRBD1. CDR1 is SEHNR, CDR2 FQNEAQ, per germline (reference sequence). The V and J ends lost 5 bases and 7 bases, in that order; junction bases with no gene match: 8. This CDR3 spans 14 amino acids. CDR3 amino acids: CASSLFMTGGGYTF. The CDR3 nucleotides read TGTGCCAGCAGCCTCTTCATGACAGGGGGTGGCTACACCTTC. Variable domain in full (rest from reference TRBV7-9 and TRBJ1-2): DTGVSQNPRHKITKRGQNVTFRCDPISEHNRLYWYRQTLGQGPEFLTYFQNEAQLEKSRLLSDRFSAERPKGSFSTLEIQRTEQGDSAMYLCASSLFMTGGGYTFGSGTRLTVV.

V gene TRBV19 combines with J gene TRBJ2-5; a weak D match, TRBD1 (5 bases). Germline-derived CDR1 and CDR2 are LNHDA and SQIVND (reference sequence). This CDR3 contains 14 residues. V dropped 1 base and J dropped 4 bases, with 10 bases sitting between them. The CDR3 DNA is TGTGCCAGTAGTATAGGGGTTCAGGGAGAGACCCAGTACTTC. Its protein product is CASSIGVQGETQYF. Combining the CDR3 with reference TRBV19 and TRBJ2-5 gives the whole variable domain DGGITQSPKYLFRKEGQNVTLSCEQNLNHDAMYWYRQDPGQGLRLIYYSQIVNDFQKGDIAEGYSVSREKKESFPLTVTSAQKNPTAFYLCASSIGVQGETQYFGPGTRLLVL.

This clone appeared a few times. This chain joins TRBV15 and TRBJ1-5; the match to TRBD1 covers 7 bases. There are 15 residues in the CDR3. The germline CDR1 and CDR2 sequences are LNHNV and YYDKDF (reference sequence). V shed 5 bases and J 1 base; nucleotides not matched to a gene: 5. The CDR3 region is CATSGGTASNQPQHF. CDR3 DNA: TGTGCCACCAGCGGGGGGACAGCAAGCAATCAGCCCCAGCATTTT.